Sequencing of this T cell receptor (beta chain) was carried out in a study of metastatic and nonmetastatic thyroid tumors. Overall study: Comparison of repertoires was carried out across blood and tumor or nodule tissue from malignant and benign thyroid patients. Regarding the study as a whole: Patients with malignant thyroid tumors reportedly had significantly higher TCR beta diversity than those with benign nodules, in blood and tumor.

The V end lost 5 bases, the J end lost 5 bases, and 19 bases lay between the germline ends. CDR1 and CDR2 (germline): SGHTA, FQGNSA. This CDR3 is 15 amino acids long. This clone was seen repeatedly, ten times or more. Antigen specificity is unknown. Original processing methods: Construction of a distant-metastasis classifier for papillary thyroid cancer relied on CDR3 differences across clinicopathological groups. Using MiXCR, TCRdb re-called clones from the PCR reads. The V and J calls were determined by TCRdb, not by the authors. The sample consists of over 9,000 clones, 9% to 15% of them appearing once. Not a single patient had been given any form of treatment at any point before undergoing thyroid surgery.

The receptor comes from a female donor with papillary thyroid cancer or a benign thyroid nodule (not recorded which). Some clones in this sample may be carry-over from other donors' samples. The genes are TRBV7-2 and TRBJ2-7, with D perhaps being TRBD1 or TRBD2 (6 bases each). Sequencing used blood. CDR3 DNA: TGTGCCAGCAGCCAGGGGAGGAGGAGGGTGCACGAGCAGTACTTC. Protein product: CASSQGRRRVHEQYF.